This T cell receptor (beta chain) was sequenced in a study of T cells in Graves' hyperthyroidism and ophthalmopathy (dated by TCRdb to between 2018 and 2020). In the study overall: Peripheral blood was collected at initial diagnosis, before any treatment. The paper describes TCR Vbeta CDR3 sequencing of 130 to 150 peripheral blood samples, made up of approximately 40 ophthalmopathy patients, around 73 hyperthyroidism patients and 17 progressor patients. A discovery cohort of about 96 patients, about 40 with Graves' ophthalmopathy and 55 to 60 with stable Graves' hyperthyroidism, was used to find distinguishing TCR V-J signatures. The study also compared thyroid tissue and blood T-cell repertoires from more than 5 Graves' hyperthyroidism patients. After sampling, hyperthyroidism patients received methimazole starting at 30 mg daily, and ophthalmopathy patients received high-dose intravenous methylprednisolone. Whether ophthalmopathy could be predicted prospectively was tested in an independent validation cohort made up of approximately 19 hyperthyroidism patients plus 17 patients who later progressed to ophthalmopathy. The 95 to 100 discovery patients were divided at random into training and test sets in a 7:3 ratio. Overall study results and their limits: Blood samples also contained most of the expanded thyroid clonotypes (frequency above 0.001), which suggests that blood repertoires may reflect thyroid immune responses. No statistical method was used to fix the sample size in advance, and group allocation was not hidden from the investigators. In validation, the model predicted progression to ophthalmopathy with roughly 70% sensitivity and 72% to 85% specificity, a median of roughly seven months before onset. In cross-validation, a model built on a 13 V-J signature told ophthalmopathy apart from stable hyperthyroidism with over 85% sensitivity and around 83% specificity, and in testing the same model reached 80%/75%.

The sample holds many counts of this clonotype. The antigen it recognizes is unknown. No qualities accompany the bases; no much larger clone lies one base away. Trimming takes 5 bases off V and 5 bases off J; junction bases not matched to a gene: 2. Including cysteine and phenylalanine, the CDR3 has 14 amino acids. Only CDR3 DNA remains: 42 bases, in frame from the first base. Via the germline V gene (reference sequence), CDR1 is SEHNR and CDR2 FQNEAQ. In the ophthalmopathy patients, disease was moderately to severely active, with a Clinical Activity Score of 3 or more, a NOSPECS grade of 4 or more, and a duration of less than 3 months. The study excluded patients with uncontrolled infections, other autoimmune diseases, pregnancy or lactation. Diagnoses were established on the basis of clinical symptoms, serum thyroxine and TRAb, thyroid ultrasound, and orbital computed tomography. PBMCs were isolated from about 9.1 ml of fresh peripheral blood by Ficoll-Paque density gradient centrifugation. Total RNA was extracted with Trizol reagent, and quality was checked on an Agilent 2100 Bioanalyzer.

The TCR beta CDR3 regions were amplified from the RNA transcripts. The first round of RT-PCR for the TCR CDR3 was performed with the HTBI primer set and the Qiagen OneStep RT-PCR kit. Libraries were constructed in a second round of multiplex PCR, after which size selection and purification were performed. Libraries were sequenced paired-end with 100 bp reads on an Illumina HiSeq2000. From the authors' description of their analysis: SOAPnuke was used to process the raw data, throwing out any read that contained adapters or uncalled bases, had a mean Phred below 15, or lacked an exact constant-primer or identifier match. COPE v1.2.5 was used to merge the high-quality paired reads, and each unique nucleotide sequence was defined as a clonotype. MiTCR v1.1 was used to align clonotypes to the IMGT TRBV, TRBD and TRBJ reference segments. Only V-J combinations with frequency above 0.0001, covering roughly 99% of repertoires, were analysed. The TCS score was defined as the ratio of F50 (clonal expansion) to E x V (chaos), calculated using BLOSUM62-based TCRdist between CDR3 peptides within each V-J. Welch's t-statistics and random forest reduced around 510 V-J features to 13, which were used in a naive Bayes classifier (R e1071). TCRdb trimmed public reads at Q25 via fastp, called clones via MiXCR and kept in-frame beta chains. Rows are unified per CDR3 protein, each entry keeping the most common DNA and genes. For this entry, the V and J calls and clone size follow TCRdb and not the study's own pipeline. The table for this sample lists hundreds of thousands of distinct CDR3 sequences; under 25% of them were counted only once. About 34% of the sample rests with the top ten.

The sequence is built from TRBV7-9 and TRBJ2-1, and 11 bases in between align with TRBD2. The sequencing input was blood. This clonotype was sampled from a man in his thirties or forties with Graves' ophthalmopathy. CDR3 reads: CASSGTSGDNEQFF. The sequenced DNA is TGTGCCAGCAGCGGGACTAGCGGAGACAATGAGCAGTTCTTC. The entire variable domain, with the stretches around the CDR3 drawn from the reference TRBV7-9 and TRBJ2-1 proteins, is DTGVSQNPRHKITKRGQNVTFRCDPISEHNRLYWYRQTLGQGPEFLTYFQNEAQLEKSRLLSDRFSAERPKGSFSTLEIQRTEQGDSAMYLCASSGTSGDNEQFFGPGTRLTVL.